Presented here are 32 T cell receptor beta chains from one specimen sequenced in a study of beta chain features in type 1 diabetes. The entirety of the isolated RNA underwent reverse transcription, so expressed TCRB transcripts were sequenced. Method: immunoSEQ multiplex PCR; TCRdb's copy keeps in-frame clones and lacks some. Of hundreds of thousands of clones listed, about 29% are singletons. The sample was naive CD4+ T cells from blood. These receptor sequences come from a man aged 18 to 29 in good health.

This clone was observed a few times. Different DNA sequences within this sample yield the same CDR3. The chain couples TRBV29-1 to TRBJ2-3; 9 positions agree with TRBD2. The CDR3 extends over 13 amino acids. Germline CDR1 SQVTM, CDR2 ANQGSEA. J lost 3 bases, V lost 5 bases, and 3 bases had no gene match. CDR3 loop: CSVLAGGTDTQYF. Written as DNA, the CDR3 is TGCAGCGTTCTGGCGGGGGGGACAGATACGCAGTATTTT.

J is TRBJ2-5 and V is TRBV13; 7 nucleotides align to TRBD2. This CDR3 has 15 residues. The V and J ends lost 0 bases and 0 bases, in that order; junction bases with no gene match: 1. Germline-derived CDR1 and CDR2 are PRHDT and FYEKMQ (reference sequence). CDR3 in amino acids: CASSLGLAYQETQYF. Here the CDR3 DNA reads TGTGCCAGCAGCTTAGGACTAGCGTACCAAGAGACCCAGTACTTC.

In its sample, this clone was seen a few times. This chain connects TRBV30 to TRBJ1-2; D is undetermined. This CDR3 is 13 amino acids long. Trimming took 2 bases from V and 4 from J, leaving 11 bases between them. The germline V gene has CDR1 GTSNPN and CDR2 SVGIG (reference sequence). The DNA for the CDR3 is TGTGCCTGGAGTTATCCGGCGGGCTATGGCTACACCTTC. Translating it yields CAWSYPAGYGYTF.

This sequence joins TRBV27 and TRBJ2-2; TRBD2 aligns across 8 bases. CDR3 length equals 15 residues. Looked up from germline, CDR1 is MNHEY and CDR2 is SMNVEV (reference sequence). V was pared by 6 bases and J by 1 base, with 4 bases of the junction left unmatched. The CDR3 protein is CASSLSGVNTGELFF. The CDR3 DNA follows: TGTGCCAGCAGCCTTAGCGGGGTGAACACCGGGGAGCTGTTTTTT.

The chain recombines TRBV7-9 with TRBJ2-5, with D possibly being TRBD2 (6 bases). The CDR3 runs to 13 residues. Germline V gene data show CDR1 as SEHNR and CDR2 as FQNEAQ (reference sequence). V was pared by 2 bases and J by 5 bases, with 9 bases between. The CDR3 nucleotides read TGTGCCAGCAGCTTATCGGGAGAGGAGACCCAGTACTTC. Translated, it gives CASSLSGEETQYF.

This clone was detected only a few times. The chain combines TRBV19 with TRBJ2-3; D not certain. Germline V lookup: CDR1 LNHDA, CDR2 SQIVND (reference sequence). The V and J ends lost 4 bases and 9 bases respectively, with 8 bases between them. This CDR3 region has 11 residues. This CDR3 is CASSTDRTQYF. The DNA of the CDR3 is TGTGCCAGTAGTACGGACCGAACGCAGTATTTT.

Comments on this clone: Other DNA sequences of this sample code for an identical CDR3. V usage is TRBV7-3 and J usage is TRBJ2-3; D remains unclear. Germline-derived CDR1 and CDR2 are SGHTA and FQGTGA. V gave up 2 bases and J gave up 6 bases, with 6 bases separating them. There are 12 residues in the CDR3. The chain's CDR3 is CASSLPTDTQYF. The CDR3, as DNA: TGTGCCAGCAGCTTACCTACCGATACGCAGTATTTT.

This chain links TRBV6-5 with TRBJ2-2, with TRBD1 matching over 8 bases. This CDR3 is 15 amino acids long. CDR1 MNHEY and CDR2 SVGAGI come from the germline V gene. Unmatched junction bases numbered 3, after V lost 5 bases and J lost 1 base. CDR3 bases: TGTGCCAGCAGTCGACAGGGGCAGAACACCGGGGAGCTGTTTTTT. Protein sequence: CASSRQGQNTGELFF.

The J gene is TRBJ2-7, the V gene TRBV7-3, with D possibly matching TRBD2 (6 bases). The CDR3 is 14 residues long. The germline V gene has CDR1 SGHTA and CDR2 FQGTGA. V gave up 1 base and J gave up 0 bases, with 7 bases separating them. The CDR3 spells CASSLSGNSYEQYF. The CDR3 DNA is TGTGCCAGCAGCTTAAGCGGGAACTCCTACGAGCAGTACTTC.

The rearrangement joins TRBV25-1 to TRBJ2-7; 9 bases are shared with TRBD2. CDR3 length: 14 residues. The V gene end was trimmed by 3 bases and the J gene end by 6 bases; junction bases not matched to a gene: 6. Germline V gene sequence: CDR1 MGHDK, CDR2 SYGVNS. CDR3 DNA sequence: TGTGCCAGCAGTGAGGCGGGAGGGCCTTCCGAGCAGTACTTC. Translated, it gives CASSEAGGPSEQYF.

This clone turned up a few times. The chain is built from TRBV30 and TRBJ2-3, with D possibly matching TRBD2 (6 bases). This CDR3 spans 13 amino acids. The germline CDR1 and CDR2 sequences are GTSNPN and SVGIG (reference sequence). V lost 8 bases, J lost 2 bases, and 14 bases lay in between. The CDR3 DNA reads TGTGCCGCGGGACTCGATGTCACAGATACGCAGTATTTT. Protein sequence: CAAGLDVTDTQYF.

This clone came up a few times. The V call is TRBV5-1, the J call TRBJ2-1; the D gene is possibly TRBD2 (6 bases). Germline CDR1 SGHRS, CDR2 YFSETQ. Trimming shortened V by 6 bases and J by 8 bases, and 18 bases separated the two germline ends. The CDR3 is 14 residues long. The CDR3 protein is CASKPRTASDEQFF. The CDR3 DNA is TGCGCCAGCAAGCCTAGGACGGCTAGCGATGAGCAGTTCTTC.

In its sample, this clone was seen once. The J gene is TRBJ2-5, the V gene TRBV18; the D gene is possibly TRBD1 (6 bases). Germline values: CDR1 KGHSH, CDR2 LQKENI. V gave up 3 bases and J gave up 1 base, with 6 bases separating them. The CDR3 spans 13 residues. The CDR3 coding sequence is TGTGCCAGCTCACCGGGGGCCCAAGAGACCCAGTACTTC. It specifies CASSPGAQETQYF.

The CDR3 reads CASRGGAGELFF. DNA for the CDR3: TGCGCCAGCAGAGGAGGGGCTGGGGAGCTGTTTTTT. This chain joins TRBV4-1 and TRBJ2-2; possibly TRBD2 for D (6 bases). Germline V lookup: CDR1 MGHRA, CDR2 YSYEKL. V was cut by 6 bases and J by 8 bases, with 10 bases left in between. This CDR3 has 12 amino acids.

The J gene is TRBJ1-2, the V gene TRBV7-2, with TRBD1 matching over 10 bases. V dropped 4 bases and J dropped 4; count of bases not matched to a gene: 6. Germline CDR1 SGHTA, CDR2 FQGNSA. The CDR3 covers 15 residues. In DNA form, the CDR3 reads TGTGCCAGCAGCTCCGACAGGGGGCGAAGCTATGGCTACACCTTC. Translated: CASSSDRGRSYGYTF.

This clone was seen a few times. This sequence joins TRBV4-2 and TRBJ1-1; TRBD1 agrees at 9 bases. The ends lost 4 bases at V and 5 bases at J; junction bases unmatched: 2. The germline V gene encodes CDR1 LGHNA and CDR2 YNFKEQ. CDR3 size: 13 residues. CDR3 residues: CASSPGTGTEAFF. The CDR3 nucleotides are TGTGCCAGCAGCCCAGGGACAGGGACTGAAGCTTTCTTT.

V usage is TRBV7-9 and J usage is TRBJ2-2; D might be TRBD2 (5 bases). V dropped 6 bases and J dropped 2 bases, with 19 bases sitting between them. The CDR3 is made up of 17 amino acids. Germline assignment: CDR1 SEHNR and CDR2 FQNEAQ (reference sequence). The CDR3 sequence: CASRLIGGQQNTGELFF. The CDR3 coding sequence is TGTGCCAGCAGGCTAATCGGAGGTCAACAAAACACCGGGGAGCTGTTTTTT.

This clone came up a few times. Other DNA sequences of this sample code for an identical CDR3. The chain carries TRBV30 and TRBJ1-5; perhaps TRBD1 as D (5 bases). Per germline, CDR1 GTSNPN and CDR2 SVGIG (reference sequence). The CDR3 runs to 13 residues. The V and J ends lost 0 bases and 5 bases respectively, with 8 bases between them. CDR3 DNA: TGTGCCTGGAGTGTACGGGACGATCAGCCCCAGCATTTT. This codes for CAWSVRDDQPQHF.

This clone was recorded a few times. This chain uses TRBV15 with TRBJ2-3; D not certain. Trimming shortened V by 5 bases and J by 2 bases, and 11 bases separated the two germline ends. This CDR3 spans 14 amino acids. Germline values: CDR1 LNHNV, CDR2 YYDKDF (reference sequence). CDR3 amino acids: CATSVLVDTDTQYF. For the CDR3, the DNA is TGTGCCACCAGCGTGTTAGTGGACACAGATACGCAGTATTTT.

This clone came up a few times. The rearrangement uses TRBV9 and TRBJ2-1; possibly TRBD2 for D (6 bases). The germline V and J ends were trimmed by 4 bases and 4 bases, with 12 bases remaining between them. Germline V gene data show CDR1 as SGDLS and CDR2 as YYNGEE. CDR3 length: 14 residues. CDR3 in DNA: TGTGCCAGCAGCTACGGGAGCTCGTACAATGAGCAGTTCTTC. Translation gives CASSYGSSYNEQFF.

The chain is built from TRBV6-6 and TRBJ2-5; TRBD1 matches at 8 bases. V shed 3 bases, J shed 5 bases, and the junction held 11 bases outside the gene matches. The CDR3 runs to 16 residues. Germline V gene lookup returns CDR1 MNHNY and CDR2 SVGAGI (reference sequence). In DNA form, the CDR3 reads TGTGCCAGCAGTTATGGTCAGGGGGCGGGTATTGAGACCCAGTACTTC. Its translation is CASSYGQGAGIETQYF.

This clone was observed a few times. In DNA form, the CDR3 reads TGTGCCAGCAGCTTACCCAAGAACAGGGGAAGGGTGAGCACAGATACGCAGTATTTT. It encodes CASSLPKNRGRVSTDTQYF. V usage is TRBV7-9 and J usage is TRBJ2-3, with 7 bases fitting TRBD1. J lost 0 bases, V lost 2 bases, and 14 bases had no gene match. CDR1 and CDR2 (germline): SEHNR, FQNEAQ (reference sequence). The CDR3 runs 19 residues.

CDR3 nucleotide sequence: TGTGCCTGGAGCAGCCTCCCTCGGACAGGGGCGGTCAATGAGCAGTTCTTC. This gives the protein CAWSSLPRTGAVNEQFF. The J gene is TRBJ2-1, the V gene TRBV30; 9 bases fit TRBD1. Trimming removed 3 bases from V and 6 bases from J; junction bases left unmatched: 15. CDR3 length: 17 residues. Germline CDR1 reads GTSNPN; CDR2 reads SVGIG (reference sequence).

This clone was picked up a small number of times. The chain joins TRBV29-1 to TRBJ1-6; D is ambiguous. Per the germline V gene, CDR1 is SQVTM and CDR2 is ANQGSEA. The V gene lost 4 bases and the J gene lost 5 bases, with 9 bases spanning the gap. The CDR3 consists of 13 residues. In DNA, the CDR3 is TGCAGCGTTGTGGAGCAGAATAATTCACCCCTCCACTTT. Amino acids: CSVVEQNNSPLHF.

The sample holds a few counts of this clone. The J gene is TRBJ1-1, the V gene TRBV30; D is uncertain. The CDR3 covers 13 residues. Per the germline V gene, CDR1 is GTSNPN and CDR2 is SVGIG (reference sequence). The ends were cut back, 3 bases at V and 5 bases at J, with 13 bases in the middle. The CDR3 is CAWRGLLGTEAFF. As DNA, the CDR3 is TGTGCCTGGAGGGGCCTTCTGGGGACTGAAGCTTTCTTT.

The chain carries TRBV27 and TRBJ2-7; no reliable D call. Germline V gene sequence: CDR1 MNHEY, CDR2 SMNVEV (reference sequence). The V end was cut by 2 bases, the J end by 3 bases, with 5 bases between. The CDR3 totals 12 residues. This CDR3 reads CASSLVGYEQYF. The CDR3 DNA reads TGTGCCAGCAGTTTAGTAGGCTACGAGCAGTACTTC.

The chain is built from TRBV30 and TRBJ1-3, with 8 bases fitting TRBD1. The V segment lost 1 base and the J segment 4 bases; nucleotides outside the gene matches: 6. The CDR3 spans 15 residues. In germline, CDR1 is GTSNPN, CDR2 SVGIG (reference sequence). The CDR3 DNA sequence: TGTGCCTGGAGTGCTGACAGGGGAGTAGGAAACACCATATATTTT. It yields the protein CAWSADRGVGNTIYF.

Written as DNA, the CDR3 is TGCGCCAGCAGCTTGGATTGGGGTGCCGAAGAGACCCAGTACTTC. This translates into CASSLDWGAEETQYF. This chain uses TRBV5-1 with TRBJ2-5; no clear D. The length of the CDR3 is 15 residues. From germline, CDR1 is SGHRS and CDR2 YFSETQ. V was pared by 0 bases and J by 3 bases, with 12 bases between.

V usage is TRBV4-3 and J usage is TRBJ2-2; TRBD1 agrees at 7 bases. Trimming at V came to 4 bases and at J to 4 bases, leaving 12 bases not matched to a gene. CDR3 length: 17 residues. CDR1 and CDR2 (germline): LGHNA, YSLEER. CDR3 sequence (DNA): TGCGCCAGCAGCCGAGAAAAAGGAGACAGGGTCACCGGGGAGCTGTTTTTT. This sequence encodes CASSREKGDRVTGELFF.

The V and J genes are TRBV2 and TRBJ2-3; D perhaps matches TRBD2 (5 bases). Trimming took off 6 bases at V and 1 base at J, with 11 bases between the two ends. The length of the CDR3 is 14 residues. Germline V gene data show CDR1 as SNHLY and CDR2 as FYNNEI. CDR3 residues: CASSRLLRTDTQYF. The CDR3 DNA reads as TGTGCCAGCAGCAGACTACTTCGCACAGATACGCAGTATTTT.

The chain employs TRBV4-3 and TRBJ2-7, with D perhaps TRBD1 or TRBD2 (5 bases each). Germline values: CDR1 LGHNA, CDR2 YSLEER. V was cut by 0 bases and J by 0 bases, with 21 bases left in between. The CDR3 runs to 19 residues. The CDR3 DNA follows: TGCGCCAGCAGCCAAGAAGAGAGGGGCGGATCCGGGTACTCCTACGAGCAGTACTTC. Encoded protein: CASSQEERGGSGYSYEQYF.

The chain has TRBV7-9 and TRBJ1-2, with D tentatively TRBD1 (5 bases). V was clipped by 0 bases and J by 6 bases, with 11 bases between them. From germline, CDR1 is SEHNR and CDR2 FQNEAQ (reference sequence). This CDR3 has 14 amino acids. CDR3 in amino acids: CASSLAGRADGYTF. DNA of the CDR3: TGTGCCAGCAGCTTAGCTGGCAGGGCGGATGGCTACACCTTC.